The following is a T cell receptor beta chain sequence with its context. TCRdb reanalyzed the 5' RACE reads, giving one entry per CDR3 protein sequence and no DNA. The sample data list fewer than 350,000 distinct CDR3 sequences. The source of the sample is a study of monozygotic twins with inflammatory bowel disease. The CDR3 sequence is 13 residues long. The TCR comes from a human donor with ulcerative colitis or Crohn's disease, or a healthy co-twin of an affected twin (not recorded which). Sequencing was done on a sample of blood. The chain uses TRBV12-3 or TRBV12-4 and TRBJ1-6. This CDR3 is CASSGTYNSPLHF.